This T cell receptor (beta chain) was recovered during a study of T-cell reconstitution after alpha-beta-depleted transplantation in children. Study-level findings and limits: It was newly produced T cells that mostly accounted for T-cell counts and diversity one year after transplant.

This clonotype occurred a few times. No antigen is known for it. The TCRbeta library incorporated unique molecular identifiers. TCRdb reprocessed the PCR reads with MiXCR, giving one entry per CDR3 protein. The sample contains fewer than 700,000 distinct CDR3 sequences, 23% of which appear only once. This CDR3 is built from 13 residues. The germline V gene has CDR1 SEHNR and CDR2 FQNEAQ (reference sequence). Between the trimmed V and J ends, which lost 5 bases and 7 bases, there was a span of 12 bases. V gene TRBV7-9 combines with J gene TRBJ1-5, with D possibly matching TRBD1 (5 bases). The clonotype originates from a boy younger than two who had a stem cell transplant for acute myeloid leukemia, so the T cells may come from the graft donor. Here the sequenced sample was PBMCs, mostly from graft donor cells, taken 360 days after TCRalphabeta/CD19-depleted stem cell transplant. The CDR3 nucleotides are TGTGCCAGCAGCCGACAGATAGGGCAGCCCCAGCATTTT. It translates to CASSRQIGQPQHF.